This T cell receptor beta chain was sequenced for a study of glioma-infiltrating T cells. Points from the study as a whole: Very few CDR3 sequences were shared between tissue and blood. Non-neoplastic patients had below-expected tissue-blood divergence, while all gliomas exceeded expectation.

The iRepertoire nested amplicon-rescue multiplex PCR amplified TCR alpha and beta CDR3s from RNA. Each CDR3 protein is one row after TCRdb ran MiXCR on the multiplex PCR reads. The data show under 200,000 distinct CDR3 sequences, around 40% seen once. The CDR3 runs to 16 residues. With V trimmed by 6 bases and J by 4 bases, 12 bases remained unmatched. Details on this clonotype: No antigen is known for it.

The chain carries TRBV12-3 or TRBV12-4 and TRBJ2-5, with 9 bases fitting TRBD1. Material for sequencing was glioma tissue, nonneoplastic brain tissue, or PBMCs (not recorded which). The clonotype comes from a human donor with low-grade glioma or glioblastoma, undergoing nonglioma brain surgery, or in good health (not recorded which). In DNA, the CDR3 is TGTGCCAGCAGCGCTACCGGGACAGGGCTCCGAGAGACCCAGTACTTC. Amino acids: CASSATGTGLRETQYF.